This T cell receptor beta chain was identified during a study of cytomegalovirus exposure and HLA in healthy donors. PCR amplification relied on 60 Vbeta primers (plus 13 Jbeta primers). Clones were read by immunoSEQ multiplex PCR, and TCRdb kept only the in-frame ones, dropping some. The data contain around 150,000 clones, around four fifths of them seen just once; the ten biggest clones take up 1.4% to 1.5%. Unmatched junction bases numbered 2, after V lost 3 bases and J lost 1 base. The germline V gene encodes CDR1 LNHDA and CDR2 SQIVND (reference sequence). The length of the CDR3 is 14 residues. The clonotype comes from a man aged 25-45 years in good health and CMV-seropositive. The specimen was PBMCs. The V call is TRBV19, the J call TRBJ1-1; TRBD1 matches 7 bases. The CDR3 loop is CASSIWTGNTEAFF. The CDR3 bases are TGTGCCAGTAGTATTTGGACAGGGAACACTGAAGCTTTCTTT.